Sequencing of this T cell receptor (beta chain) was carried out in a study of regulatory T cells in long-lasting Graves disease. Points from the study as a whole: The study found TRBV28, TRBJ1-2 and TRBJ2-5 favored in persistent disease. A reduction in accuracy may have resulted from the small sample size.

Concerning this clonotype itself: What it recognizes is unknown.

iRepertoire HTBI primers and Arm-PCR of CDR3 regions built TCR beta libraries. From the multiplex PCR reads, TCRdb called clonotypes with MiXCR, one entry per CDR3 protein. The data show roughly 500,000 distinct CDR3 sequences, roughly 20% seen once. Sample time point: persistent/refractory GD, antithyroid drugs over 5 years with positive TRAb. RNA from PBMCs was the source of the TCR library. Guidelines of the American Thyroid Association were used to diagnose Graves' disease. This CDR3 has 16 amino acids. The V and J ends lost 4 bases and 2 bases, in that order; junction bases with no gene match: 5. CDR1 GTSNPN and CDR2 SVGIG come from the germline V gene (reference sequence).

The TCR originated in a female donor with Graves disease. This specimen was peripheral blood mononuclear cells (PBMCs), taken when the disease was refractory, from a patient treated with antithyroid drugs. V usage is TRBV30 and J usage is TRBJ2-1, with 13 nucleotides matching TRBD2. The CDR3 spells CAWKLAGGGAYNEQFF. In nucleotides, the CDR3 is TGTGCCTGGAAACTAGCGGGAGGGGGGGCCTACAATGAGCAGTTCTTC.